This T cell receptor beta chain was found in a study of shared T cell receptors in the human thymus. Deletions cut 1 base from V and 2 bases from J, with 13 bases between. Germline CDR1 and CDR2: SGHNT and YYREEE (reference sequence). This CDR3 has 15 residues. This table comes from immunoSEQ multiplex PCR, and its TCRdb copy is limited to in-frame clones, with some not included. The sample lists some 700,000 clones, 70% to 90% seen once, with approximately 0.01% in the top ten. These data also featured in a second study, about human thymus T cells.

The TCR sequence derives from a girl under three years old with a congenital heart defect. The rearrangement links TRBV5-4 to TRBJ2-7; possibly TRBD2 for D (6 bases). Specimen: thymocytes. As DNA, the CDR3 is TGTGCCAGCAGCTTGACAGCGGGTGCTACCTACGAGCAGTACTTC. Protein: CASSLTAGATYEQYF.